The 25 T cell receptor beta chains below were found in one sample sequenced in a study of T cells in localized non-small cell lung cancer. Produced via immunoSEQ multiplex PCR; TCRdb's table is partial and in-frame only. The sample holds roughly 64,000 clones, roughly 80% seen once. The material was PBMCs, obtained before any cancer treatment. Receptor source: a man aged 35 to 70 with stage II lung adenocarcinoma.

CDR3 sequence: CASSDTILAKNIQYF. The CDR3 coding sequence is TGTGCCAGCAGTGATACAATACTAGCCAAAAACATTCAGTACTTC. J is TRBJ2-4 and V is TRBV25-1; no clear D. The V and J ends lost 3 bases and 0 bases respectively, with 9 bases between them. Germline V gene lookup returns CDR1 MGHDK and CDR2 SYGVNS. This CDR3 has 15 amino acids.

The gene calls are TRBV10-1 and TRBJ2-1; 10 bases map to TRBD2. The junction had 3 bases not matched to a gene; V was cut back by 9 bases and J by 4 bases. Germline V lookup: CDR1 WNHNN, CDR2 SYGVQD (reference sequence). The CDR3 spans 13 residues. DNA for the CDR3: TGCGCCAGGACTAGCGGGCCGTACAATGAGCAGTTCTTC. Translation: CARTSGPYNEQFF.

CDR3 bases: TGTGCCAGCTCACCTCAAGGTACTGAAAAACTGTTTTTT. Amino acids: CASSPQGTEKLFF. V gene TRBV5-4 combines with J gene TRBJ1-4; D is unclear. Germline-derived CDR1 and CDR2 are SGHNT and YYREEE (reference sequence). Trimming left V 7 bases short and J 7 bases short, with 14 bases between. This CDR3 spans 13 amino acids.

The CDR3 protein is CASSSTSGPYEQYF. The CDR3 DNA sequence: TGTGCCAGCAGCTCGACTAGCGGGCCCTACGAGCAGTACTTC. This chain connects TRBV7-8 to TRBJ2-7, with 10 bases fitting TRBD2. From germline, CDR1 is SGHVS and CDR2 FQNEAQ. V was clipped by 4 bases and J by 2 bases; unmatched bases: 2. The CDR3 runs 14 residues.

The CDR3 bases are TGTGCCTGGAGTGTACTGGGCGGGAGTAAGGTCAATGAGCAGTTCTTC. It encodes CAWSVLGGSKVNEQFF. The chain uses TRBV30 and TRBJ2-1; 7 nucleotides match TRBD2. Germline values: CDR1 GTSNPN, CDR2 SVGIG (reference sequence). The J segment lost 6 bases and the V segment lost 0 bases, leaving 11 bases of the junction unmatched. The CDR3 totals 16 residues.

The chain combines TRBV5-1 with TRBJ2-3; weak D call: TRBD2 (5 bases). Germline CDR1 and CDR2: SGHRS and YFSETQ. Trimming removed 3 bases from V and 0 bases from J, with 17 bases in between. This CDR3 region has 17 residues. CDR3 sequence: CASSSQPVASSTDTQYF. CDR3 nucleotides: TGCGCCAGCAGCTCCCAACCGGTAGCGAGTAGCACAGATACGCAGTATTTT.

The J gene is TRBJ2-5, the V gene TRBV5-1; the match to TRBD1 covers 8 bases. J lost 5 bases, V lost 4 bases, and 10 bases had no gene match. The germline V gene has CDR1 SGHRS and CDR2 YFSETQ. The CDR3 extends over 15 amino acids. CDR3 bases: TGCGCCAGCAGCCCCGGACAGGGTCCTCGGGAGACCCAGTACTTC. Its protein product is CASSPGQGPRETQYF.

V usage is TRBV6-6 and J usage is TRBJ2-7; no firm D call. The CDR3 consists of 11 residues. Trimming took 0 bases from V and 5 from J, leaving 2 bases between them. Germline CDR1 and CDR2: MNHNY and SVGAGI (reference sequence). CDR3 bases: TGTGCCAGCAGTTACTCAGACGAGCAGTACTTC. This codes for CASSYSDEQYF.

This sequence joins TRBV19 and TRBJ1-2; D gene ambiguous. Germline CDR1 is LNHDA and CDR2 is SQIVND (reference sequence). Trimming took 8 bases from V and 1 from J, leaving 8 bases between them. The CDR3 is 12 residues long. The CDR3 here is CASASFNYGYTF. CDR3 DNA: TGTGCCAGTGCGAGTTTTAACTATGGCTACACCTTC.

J is TRBJ2-7 and V is TRBV5-6, with 7 bases matching TRBD1. The J segment lost 3 bases and the V segment lost 0 bases, leaving 6 bases of the junction unmatched. Germline V lookup: CDR1 SGHDT, CDR2 YYEEEE. The length of the CDR3 is 15 residues. The CDR3 region is CASSLVRGQGYEQYF. The CDR3 bases are TGTGCCAGCAGCTTGGTAAGGGGGCAAGGCTACGAGCAGTACTTC.

The sample holds one count of this clone. The rearrangement links TRBV6-5 to TRBJ2-2; D unclear. Trimming took 2 bases from V and 6 from J, leaving 7 bases between them. There are 13 residues in the CDR3. Germline assignment: CDR1 MNHEY and CDR2 SVGAGI. The CDR3 loop is CASSYIRAGELFF. In nucleotides, the CDR3 is TGTGCCAGCAGTTACATTAGGGCCGGGGAGCTGTTTTTT.

This sequence joins TRBV5-1 and TRBJ2-7, with TRBD1 matching over 11 bases. Trimming at V came to 4 bases and at J to 3 bases, leaving 6 bases not matched to a gene. CDR3 length: 15 amino acids. Germline-derived CDR1 and CDR2 are SGHRS and YFSETQ. The CDR3 DNA reads as TGCGCCAGCAGCCCGTACGGGACAGGGGGCTACGAGCAGTACTTC. It is translated as CASSPYGTGGYEQYF.

V is TRBV6-6 and J is TRBJ1-4; no clear D gene. The CDR3 has 15 amino acids. Trimming cost V 4 bases and J 0 bases, with 9 bases left between them. CDR1 is MNHNY, CDR2 SVGAGI, per germline (reference sequence). The CDR3 reads CASSSLGATNEKLFF. CDR3 sequence (DNA): TGTGCCAGCAGTTCGCTTGGGGCAACTAATGAAAAACTGTTTTTT.

The rearrangement links TRBV5-5 to TRBJ2-4, with 12 nucleotides matching TRBD2. Germline CDR1 reads SGHKS; CDR2 reads YYEKEE (reference sequence). J gave up 6 bases and V 4 bases, and 8 bases lay outside the gene matches. There are 16 residues in the CDR3. CDR3 region: CASSVGLAGRGNIQYF. The CDR3 DNA sequence: TGTGCCAGCAGCGTGGGACTAGCGGGTAGGGGAAACATTCAGTACTTC.

CDR3: CATSRDNVGEQFF. DNA of the CDR3: TGTGCCACCAGCAGAGATAACGTGGGTGAGCAGTTCTTC. V and J are TRBV15 and TRBJ2-1; D remains ambiguous. The CDR3 extends over 13 amino acids. Trimming stripped 0 bases from V and 9 bases from J, with 9 bases between. Looked up from germline, CDR1 is LNHNV and CDR2 is YYDKDF (reference sequence).

The rearrangement joins TRBV5-1 to TRBJ1-1; D not resolved. Germline CDR1 reads SGHRS; CDR2 reads YFSETQ. V lost 2 bases and J 1 base, leaving 9 bases between the germline ends. CDR3 size: 14 residues. This CDR3 reads CASSFEITNTEAFF. Written as DNA, the CDR3 is TGCGCCAGCAGCTTCGAGATAACGAACACTGAAGCTTTCTTT. The full variable domain, rest sourced from reference TRBV5-1 and TRBJ1-1, is KAGVTQTPRYLIKTRGQQVTLSCSPISGHRSVSWYQQTPGQGLQFLFEYFSETQRNKGNFPGRFSGRQFSNSRSEMNVSTLELGDSALYLCASSFEITNTEAFFGQGTRLTVV.

This clone was detected many times. This rearrangement joins TRBV2 to TRBJ2-7; 8 bases fit TRBD1. Germline trimming cut 4 bases from V and 3 bases from J; bases unmatched to any gene: 5. The germline V gene has CDR1 SNHLY and CDR2 FYNNEI. CDR3 size: 14 residues. CDR3 DNA sequence: TGTGCCAGCAGTGTCGGGACAGGAGGCTACGAGCAGTACTTC. This gives the protein CASSVGTGGYEQYF.

V usage is TRBV6-5 and J usage is TRBJ2-1; possibly TRBD2 for D (5 bases). CDR1 and CDR2 (germline): MNHEY, SVGAGI. Deletions cut 0 bases from V and 3 bases from J, with 9 bases between. The length of the CDR3 is 15 residues. CDR3 DNA sequence: TGTGCCAGCAGTTACTCGGTCGGGGACTACAATGAGCAGTTCTTC. Translation: CASSYSVGDYNEQFF.

The chain employs TRBV7-9 and TRBJ2-7, with 8 bases aligning to TRBD1. J gave up 4 bases and V 7 bases, and 12 bases lay outside the gene matches. CDR3 length equals 15 residues. The germline CDR1 and CDR2 sequences are SEHNR and FQNEAQ (reference sequence). The CDR3 sequence: CASTALGTGTYEQYF. In nucleotides, the CDR3 is TGTGCCAGCACCGCACTTGGGACAGGAACTTACGAGCAGTACTTC.

The chain joins TRBV4-1 to TRBJ2-3; D gene ambiguous. This CDR3 is built from 13 residues. Trimming took off 3 bases at V and 5 bases at J, with 9 bases between the two ends. Germline lookup yields CDR1 MGHRA and CDR2 YSYEKL. CDR3 protein: CASSHDGGDTQYF. CDR3 in DNA: TGCGCCAGCAGCCACGATGGTGGAGATACGCAGTATTTT.

This chain links TRBV29-1 with TRBJ1-2; 9 nucleotides line up with TRBD1. CDR3 length equals 13 residues. After removal of 0 bases from V and 8 bases from J, the junction contained 4 bases not matched to a gene. Germline V gene lookup returns CDR1 SQVTM and CDR2 ANQGSEA. The CDR3 DNA follows: TGCAGCGTTGAAGAGACAGGGGGAAGCGGCTACACCTTC. Its translation: CSVEETGGSGYTF.

The chain uses TRBV6-5 and TRBJ2-6, with D possibly TRBD1 on 5 matching bases. Trimming shortened V by 6 bases and J by 8 bases, and 14 bases separated the two germline ends. From germline, CDR1 is MNHEY and CDR2 SVGAGI. The CDR3 spans 14 residues. The CDR3 DNA is TGTGCCAGCAGCCCTGGACATGTTACCAACGTCCTGACTTTC. Residues: CASSPGHVTNVLTF.

This chain joins TRBV19 and TRBJ1-5, with 9 bases identical to TRBD1. The V and J ends lost 7 bases and 4 bases, in that order; junction bases with no gene match: 8. This CDR3 has 15 amino acids. Looked up from germline, CDR1 is LNHDA and CDR2 is SQIVND (reference sequence). In nucleotides, the CDR3 is TGTGCCAGTAAAGGGGACAGGGAGTTAAATCAGCCCCAGCATTTT. It translates to CASKGDRELNQPQHF.

The rearrangement links TRBV7-2 to TRBJ2-3; D uncertain. The CDR3 covers 13 residues. V gave up 3 bases and J gave up 2 bases, with 6 bases separating them. Germline loops: CDR1 SGHTA, CDR2 FQGNSA. The CDR3 DNA follows: TGTGCCAGCAGCTTGTCCCTCACAGATACGCAGTATTTT. It is translated as CASSLSLTDTQYF.

The chain recombines TRBV10-3 with TRBJ1-1; no reliable D call. This CDR3 has 15 amino acids. Germline lookup yields CDR1 ENHRY and CDR2 SYGVKD. V was shortened by 0 bases and J by 1 base, with 9 bases between the two germline ends. CDR3 DNA sequence: TGTGCCATCAGTGAGTCGGGATCTGCGAACACTGAAGCTTTCTTT. Protein sequence: CAISESGSANTEAFF.